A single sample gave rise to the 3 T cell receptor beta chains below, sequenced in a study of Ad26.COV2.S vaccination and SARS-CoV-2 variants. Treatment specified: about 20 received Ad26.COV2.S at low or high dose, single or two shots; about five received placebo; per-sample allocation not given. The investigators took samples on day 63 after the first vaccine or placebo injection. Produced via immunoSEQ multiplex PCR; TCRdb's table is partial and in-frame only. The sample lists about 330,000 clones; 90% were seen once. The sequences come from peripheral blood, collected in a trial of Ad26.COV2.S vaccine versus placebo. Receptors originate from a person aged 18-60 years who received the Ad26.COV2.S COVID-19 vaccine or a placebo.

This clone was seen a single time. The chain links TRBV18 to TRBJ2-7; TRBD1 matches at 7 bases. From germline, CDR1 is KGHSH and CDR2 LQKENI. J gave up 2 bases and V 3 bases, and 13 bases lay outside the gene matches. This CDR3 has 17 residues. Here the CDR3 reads CASSPRTGTADPYEQYV. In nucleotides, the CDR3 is TGTGCCAGCTCACCGAGAACCGGGACAGCGGATCCCTACGAGCAGTACGTC.

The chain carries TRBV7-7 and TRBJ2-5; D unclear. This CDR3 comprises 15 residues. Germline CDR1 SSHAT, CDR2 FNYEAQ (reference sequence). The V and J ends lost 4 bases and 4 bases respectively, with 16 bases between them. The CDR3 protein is CASSSVGLRGETQYF. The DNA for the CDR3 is TGTGCCAGCAGCTCGGTGGGCCTTAGAGGAGAGACCCAGTACTTC.

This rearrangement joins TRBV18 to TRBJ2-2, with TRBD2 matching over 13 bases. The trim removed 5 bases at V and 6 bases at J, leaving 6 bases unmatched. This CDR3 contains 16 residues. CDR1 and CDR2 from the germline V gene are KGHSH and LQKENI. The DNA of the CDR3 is TGTGCCAGCTCAAGAGGACTAGCGGGGGAGGCCGGGGAGCTGTTTTTT. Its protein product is CASSRGLAGEAGELFF.